Following are 17 T cell receptor beta chains from one sample sequenced in a study of OX40 agonist ivuxolimab in advanced cancers. Method: immunoSEQ multiplex PCR; TCRdb's copy keeps in-frame clones and lacks some. The sample has around 70,000 clones; 85% to 95% are singletons. The sample was CD4+ or CD8+ T cells sorted from blood, taken in a trial of the OX40 agonist ivuxolimab. Receptors were obtained from an adult with an advanced solid tumor such as melanoma, head and neck, liver or kidney cancer.

The chain joins TRBV6-1 to TRBJ2-2, with D maybe TRBD2 (6 bases). The CDR3 sequence is 13 residues long. Trimming removed 4 bases at V and 7 bases at J, with 10 bases between. CDR1 MNHNS and CDR2 SASEGT come from the germline V gene. CDR3 sequence reads: CASSGGVGGELFF. CDR3 coding DNA: TGTGCCAGCAGTGGGGGGGTAGGCGGGGAGCTGTTTTTT.

The chain couples TRBV19 to TRBJ1-2; TRBD1 aligns across 7 bases. Trimming cost V 4 bases and J 4 bases; bases outside gene matches: 0. The CDR3 sequence is 12 residues long. CDR1 is LNHDA, CDR2 SQIVND, per germline (reference sequence). The CDR3: CASSRQGYGYTF. The CDR3 coding sequence is TGTGCCAGTAGTAGACAGGGCTATGGCTACACCTTC.

V usage is TRBV5-4 and J usage is TRBJ1-2, with D tentatively TRBD1 (6 bases). Trimming took off 0 bases at V and 4 bases at J, with 10 bases between the two ends. This CDR3 contains 14 residues. Germline CDR1 is SGHNT and CDR2 is YYREEE (reference sequence). In nucleotides, the CDR3 is TGTGCCAGCAGCTTGGGGACAGAAGTCTATGGCTACACCTTC. Amino acid sequence: CASSLGTEVYGYTF.

On this clone: One end of the junction does not line up with germline, which may come from a read error. This same CDR3 is encoded by further DNA sequences in the sample. The rearrangement links TRBV19 to TRBJ2-7, with 9 bases that match TRBD1. CDR1 and CDR2 (germline): LNHDA, SQIVND (reference sequence). This CDR3 region has 15 residues. The DNA for the CDR3 is TGTGCCAGTAGGGCCCGGGACAGGGCCTTCTACGAGCAATACTTC. Encoded protein: CASRARDRAFYEQYF.

This clone came up once. The V and J genes are TRBV19 and TRBJ1-4; D remains ambiguous. CDR1 and CDR2 from the germline V gene are LNHDA and SQIVND (reference sequence). The V end lost 6 bases, the J end lost 6 bases, and 8 bases lay between the germline ends. This CDR3 is 12 amino acids long. The CDR3 nucleotides read TGTGCCAGTAGGGGAACACATGAAAAACTGTTTTTT. Translating it yields CASRGTHEKLFF.

The gene calls are TRBV5-1 and TRBJ2-7, with D uncertain. Between the trimmed V and J ends, which lost 0 bases and 0 bases, there was a span of 7 bases. Germline V gene lookup returns CDR1 SGHRS and CDR2 YFSETQ. CDR3 size: 14 residues. The CDR3 reads CASSLAASSYEQYF. In DNA, the CDR3 is TGCGCCAGCAGCTTGGCCGCTAGCTCCTACGAGCAGTACTTC.

This clone was observed once. This chain links TRBV5-8 with TRBJ2-3, with D unclear. The CDR3 contains 15 residues. The ends were cut back, 1 base at V and 3 bases at J, with 12 bases in the middle. Germline assignment: CDR1 SGHTS and CDR2 YDEGEE. The CDR3 DNA reads as TGTGCCAGCAGCTTGTACGGTGGCAGGACAGATACGCAGTATTTT. It translates to CASSLYGGRTDTQYF. Full variable domain (outside the CDR3, taken from reference TRBV5-8 and TRBJ2-3): EAGVTQSPTHLIKTRGQQATLRCSPISGHTSVYWYQQALGLGLQFLLWYDEGEERNRGNFPPRFSGRQFPNYSSELNVNALELEDSALYLCASSLYGGRTDTQYFGPGTRLTVL.

This chain uses TRBV6-5 with TRBJ2-7; D possibly matches TRBD1 or TRBD2 (5 bases each). Trimming took off 5 bases at V and 10 bases at J, with 12 bases between the two ends. The CDR3 runs to 11 residues. CDR1 MNHEY and CDR2 SVGAGI come from the germline V gene. The CDR3, as DNA: TGTGCCAGCAGTGAAGAGGGGATACAGTACTTC. It encodes CASSEEGIQYF.

The chain joins TRBV7-9 to TRBJ1-2; possibly TRBD1 for D (5 bases). There are 13 residues in the CDR3. Between the trimmed V and J ends, which lost 6 bases and 3 bases, there was a span of 11 bases. Germline loops: CDR1 SEHNR, CDR2 FQNEAQ (reference sequence). The CDR3, as DNA: TGTGCCAGCAGTCCTCAGGGAGACTATGGCTACACCTTC. Its translation is CASSPQGDYGYTF.

This rearrangement joins TRBV30 to TRBJ2-2; either TRBD1 or TRBD2 may supply D (5 bases each). This CDR3 has 14 residues. V was trimmed by 0 bases and J by 0 bases, leaving 5 bases between them. Germline V lookup: CDR1 GTSNPN, CDR2 SVGIG (reference sequence). This chain's CDR3 is CAWSVGPNTGELFF. DNA for the CDR3: TGTGCCTGGAGTGTGGGACCGAACACCGGGGAGCTGTTTTTT.

The chain uses TRBV6-1 and TRBJ2-7; 9 bases match TRBD2. Germline CDR1 is MNHNS and CDR2 is SASEGT. V lost 7 bases to trimming and J lost 4 bases; unmatched junction nucleotides: 5. The CDR3 runs to 13 residues. Written as DNA, the CDR3 is TGTGCCAGCATTAATCTAGCGGGGTACGAGCAGTACTTC. Translated: CASINLAGYEQYF.

The genes are TRBV29-1 and TRBJ1-2; 8 bases line up with TRBD1. J lost 0 bases, V lost 7 bases, and 4 bases had no gene match. CDR3 length equals 13 residues. Germline loops: CDR1 SQVTM, CDR2 ANQGSEA. This CDR3 reads CSADRGANYGYTF. CDR3 in DNA: TGCAGCGCAGACAGGGGAGCTAACTATGGCTACACCTTC.

For the CDR3, the DNA is TGTGCCTGGAGTGTACGGAGGGGCCGGGACACCTCCTACGAGCAGTACTTC. Translating gives CAWSVRRGRDTSYEQYF. This chain links TRBV30 with TRBJ2-7; D may be TRBD1 or TRBD2 (6 bases each). Trimming left V 0 bases short and J 0 bases short, with 18 bases between. CDR1 is GTSNPN and CDR2 is SVGIG in the germline V gene (reference sequence). The CDR3 runs 17 residues.

V and J are TRBV6-5 and TRBJ1-6, with 8 bases fitting TRBD1. Trimming took 5 bases from V and 7 from J; bases not matched to a gene: 7. The CDR3 loop spans 15 amino acids. The germline gives CDR1 MNHEY, CDR2 SVGAGI. The chain's CDR3 is CASSPSGQDNSPLHF. The DNA of the CDR3 is TGTGCCAGCAGTCCCTCGGGACAGGACAATTCACCCCTCCACTTT.

The rearrangement uses TRBV14 and TRBJ2-1; 8 positions agree with TRBD2. Germline V gene sequence: CDR1 SGHDN, CDR2 FVKESK. V lost 0 bases to trimming and J lost 4 bases; unmatched junction nucleotides: 5. This CDR3 comprises 16 residues. This CDR3 reads CASSQERAGAYNEQFF. CDR3 nucleotide sequence: TGTGCCAGCAGCCAAGAACGAGCGGGGGCTTACAATGAGCAGTTCTTC.

This chain connects TRBV12-5 to TRBJ2-6, with 9 bases matching TRBD1. Trimming removed 6 bases from V and 0 bases from J; junction bases left unmatched: 6. Per the germline V gene, CDR1 is LGHNT and CDR2 is FRNRAP. The CDR3 is made up of 17 amino acids. The CDR3 DNA follows: TGTGCTAGTGGGGCCGGGACAGGGAGCTCTGGGGCCAACGTCCTGACTTTC. Translating gives CASGAGTGSSGANVLTF. The whole variable domain, filled in from reference TRBV12-5 and TRBJ2-6, reads DARVTQTPRHKVTEMGQEVTMRCQPILGHNTVFWYRQTMMQGLELLAYFRNRAPLDDSGMPKDRFSAEMPDATLATLKIQPSEPRDSAVYFCASGAGTGSSGANVLTFGAGSRLTVL.

CDR3 residues: CASSLANEQFF. In DNA, the CDR3 is TGTGCCAGCTCCCTTGCCAATGAGCAGTTCTTC. V usage is TRBV18 and J usage is TRBJ2-1; the D is unclear. This CDR3 region has 11 residues. The germline CDR1 and CDR2 sequences are KGHSH and LQKENI. V was trimmed by 6 bases and J by 6 bases, leaving 6 bases between them.